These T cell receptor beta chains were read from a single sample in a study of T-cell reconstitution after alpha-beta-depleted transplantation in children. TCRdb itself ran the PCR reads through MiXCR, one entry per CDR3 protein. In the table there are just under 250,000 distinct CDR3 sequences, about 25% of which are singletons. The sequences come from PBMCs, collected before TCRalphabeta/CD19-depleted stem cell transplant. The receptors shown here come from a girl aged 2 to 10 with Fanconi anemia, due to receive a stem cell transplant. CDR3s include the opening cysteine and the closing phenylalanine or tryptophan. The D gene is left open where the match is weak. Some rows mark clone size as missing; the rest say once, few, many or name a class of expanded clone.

CDR3 protein: CASSLGGQAFTDTQYF
CDR3 DNA: TGTGCCAGCAGTTTAGGTGGACAGGCCTTCACAGATACGCAGTATTTT
D gene: TRBD1
J gene: TRBJ2-3
V gene: TRBV12-3/TRBV12-4
clone size: many

CDR3 protein: CSAPGSSYEQYF
CDR3 DNA: TGCAGTGCTCCGGGGAGCTCCTACGAGCAGTACTTC
D gene: NA
J gene: TRBJ2-7
V gene: TRBV20-1
clone size: NA

CDR3 protein: CSVDGFRETQYF
CDR3 DNA: TGCAGCGTTGATGGATTTCGGGAGACCCAGTACTTC
D gene: NA
J gene: TRBJ2-5
V gene: TRBV29-1
clone size: few

CDR3 protein: CASSTQGLAPHNEQFF
CDR3 DNA: TGTGCCAGCAGTACACAGGGACTAGCCCCCCACAATGAGCAGTTCTTC
D gene: TRBD2
J gene: TRBJ2-1
V gene: TRBV6-1
clone size: NA

CDR3 protein: CASSVTTGAQYF
CDR3 DNA: TGTGCCAGCAGTGTTACTACCGGGGCGCAGTATTTT
D gene: NA
J gene: TRBJ2-3
V gene: TRBV28
clone size: few

CDR3 protein: CASGPSRVSYEQYF
CDR3 DNA: TGTGCCAGCGGGCCGAGCCGCGTCTCCTACGAGCAGTACTTC
D gene: NA
J gene: TRBJ2-7
V gene: TRBV12-3/TRBV12-4
clone size: NA

CDR3 protein: CASSLGAGAVYEQYF
CDR3 DNA: TGTGCCAGCAGTTTAGGAGCGGGAGCGGTCTACGAGCAGTACTTC
D gene: TRBD2
J gene: TRBJ2-7
V gene: TRBV12-3/TRBV12-4
clone size: many

CDR3 protein: CASSFSLGPFEQYF
CDR3 DNA: TGTGCCAGCAGCTTTTCTCTGGGGCCCTTCGAGCAGTACTTC
D gene: NA
J gene: TRBJ2-7
V gene: TRBV11-1
clone size: NA

CDR3 protein: CSVDGTSGHTYNEQFF
CDR3 DNA: TGCAGCGTTGATGGGACTAGCGGGCATACCTACAATGAGCAGTTCTTC
D gene: TRBD2
J gene: TRBJ2-1
V gene: TRBV29-1
clone size: NA

CDR3 protein: CSASDWGHNEQFF
CDR3 DNA: TGCAGTGCTTCCGACTGGGGCCACAATGAGCAGTTCTTC
D gene: NA
J gene: TRBJ2-1
V gene: TRBV20-1
clone size: few

CDR3 protein: CASSPTLAGGYNEQFF
CDR3 DNA: TGTGCCAGCTCACCAACACTAGCGGGAGGTTACAATGAGCAGTTCTTC
D gene: TRBD2
J gene: TRBJ2-1
V gene: TRBV18
clone size: NA

CDR3 protein: CSARAASSNQPQHF
CDR3 DNA: TGCAGTGCTAGGGCCGCTTCTAGCAATCAGCCCCAGCATTTT
D gene: NA
J gene: TRBJ1-5
V gene: TRBV20-1
clone size: many

CDR3 protein: CASTLPRGTEAFF
CDR3 DNA: TGTGCCAGCACCCTTCCCAGGGGAACTGAAGCTTTCTTT
D gene: NA
J gene: TRBJ1-1
V gene: TRBV28
clone size: many

CDR3 protein: CASSLVPLAGDTQYF
CDR3 DNA: TGCGCCAGCAGCCTGGTCCCGCTAGCAGGTGATACGCAGTATTTT
D gene: NA
J gene: TRBJ2-3
V gene: TRBV4-1
clone size: many

CDR3 protein: CASAGAYNEQFF
CDR3 DNA: TGTGCCAGCGCAGGGGCCTACAATGAGCAGTTCTTC
D gene: NA
J gene: TRBJ2-1
V gene: TRBV6-5
clone size: many

CDR3 protein: CASSPLGQGTNEQYF
CDR3 DNA: TGTGCCAGCAGCCCTCTAGGACAGGGAACGAACGAGCAGTACTTC
D gene: TRBD1
J gene: TRBJ2-7
V gene: TRBV5-8
clone size: many

CDR3 protein: CSVVPGSPSYEQYF
CDR3 DNA: TGCAGCGTTGTTCCCGGGTCCCCCTCCTACGAGCAGTACTTC
D gene: NA
J gene: TRBJ2-7
V gene: TRBV29-1
clone size: many

CDR3 protein: CASSKEGDSLAKNIQYF
CDR3 DNA: TGTGCCAGCAGCAAAGAAGGTGACAGTCTGGCCAAAAACATTCAGTACTTC
D gene: NA
J gene: TRBJ2-4
V gene: TRBV21-1
clone size: NA

CDR3 protein: CASSLSGLVYREFTDTQYF
CDR3 DNA: TGCGCCAGCAGCTTGAGTGGGCTCGTATACAGGGAGTTCACAGATACGCAGTATTTT
D gene: NA
J gene: TRBJ2-3
V gene: TRBV5-1
clone size: many

CDR3 protein: CASSLTHMADTQYF
CDR3 DNA: TGTGCCAGCAGCCTGACACATATGGCGGATACGCAGTATTTT
D gene: NA
J gene: TRBJ2-3
V gene: TRBV7-2
clone size: many

CDR3 protein: CASSLPGVYNEQFF
CDR3 DNA: TGTGCCAGCAGCCTCCCGGGGGTGTACAATGAGCAGTTCTTC
D gene: NA
J gene: TRBJ2-1
V gene: TRBV5-6
clone size: NA

CDR3 protein: CASSLAEGYGYTF
CDR3 DNA: TGTGCCAGCAGCTTAGCTGAGGGCTATGGCTACACCTTC
D gene: NA
J gene: TRBJ1-2
V gene: TRBV7-2
clone size: NA

CDR3 protein: CASRHSGRASYEQYF
CDR3 DNA: TGTGCCAGCAGACATTCAGGGCGGGCTAGCTACGAGCAGTACTTC
D gene: NA
J gene: TRBJ2-7
V gene: TRBV12-3/TRBV12-4
clone size: NA

CDR3 protein: CASRVQGATEAFF
CDR3 DNA: TGTGCCAGCAGAGTACAGGGGGCCACTGAAGCTTTCTTT
D gene: TRBD1
J gene: TRBJ1-1
V gene: TRBV7-2
clone size: many

CDR3 protein: CATSRGAFFGELFF
CDR3 DNA: TGTGCCACCAGCAGAGGGGCATTTTTTGGGGAGCTGTTTTTT
D gene: NA
J gene: TRBJ2-2
V gene: TRBV15
clone size: many

CDR3 protein: CASSLSGQNYEQYF
CDR3 DNA: TGCGCCAGCAGCCTGTCCGGACAGAACTACGAGCAGTACTTC
D gene: NA
J gene: TRBJ2-7
V gene: TRBV5-1
clone size: few

CDR3 protein: CASSFTGRRTYNEQFF
CDR3 DNA: TGCGCCAGCAGCTTCACAGGGAGGAGGACCTACAATGAGCAGTTCTTC
D gene: NA
J gene: TRBJ2-1
V gene: TRBV5-1
clone size: few

CDR3 protein: CASSPNPGQETQYF
CDR3 DNA: TGTGCCAGCTCACCAAACCCAGGCCAAGAGACCCAGTACTTC
D gene: NA
J gene: TRBJ2-5
V gene: TRBV18
clone size: few

CDR3 protein: CSAAPNQETQYF
CDR3 DNA: TGCAGTGCTGCCCCCAATCAGGAGACCCAGTACTTC
D gene: NA
J gene: TRBJ2-5
V gene: TRBV20-1
clone size: few

CDR3 protein: CASRPDGGVNTEAFF
CDR3 DNA: TGTGCCAGCAGGCCAGACGGAGGGGTGAACACTGAAGCTTTCTTT
D gene: NA
J gene: TRBJ1-1
V gene: TRBV12-3/TRBV12-4
clone size: many

CDR3 protein: CSAMTSGAYEQYF
CDR3 DNA: TGCAGCGCCATGACTAGCGGGGCCTACGAGCAGTACTTC
D gene: TRBD2
J gene: TRBJ2-7
V gene: TRBV29-1
clone size: few

CDR3 protein: CASSVGVASGYNEQFF
CDR3 DNA: TGTGCCAGCAGCGTAGGTGTGGCTAGCGGGTACAATGAGCAGTTCTTC
D gene: TRBD2
J gene: TRBJ2-1
V gene: TRBV9
clone size: NA

CDR3 protein: CASSLRLAGGPSTGELFF
CDR3 DNA: TGTGCCAGCAGCCTACGACTAGCGGGAGGGCCTTCGACCGGGGAGCTGTTTTTT
D gene: TRBD2
J gene: TRBJ2-2
V gene: TRBV4-2
clone size: many

CDR3 protein: CSVASQDEQFF
CDR3 DNA: TGCAGCGTTGCAAGTCAGGATGAGCAGTTCTTC
D gene: NA
J gene: TRBJ2-1
V gene: TRBV29-1
clone size: NA

CDR3 protein: CASSQGSGLADNEQFF
CDR3 DNA: TGTGCCAGCAGCCAAGGGTCCGGACTAGCGGACAATGAGCAGTTCTTC
D gene: TRBD2
J gene: TRBJ2-1
V gene: TRBV4-2
clone size: few

CDR3 protein: CASSLSGGYTF
CDR3 DNA: TGTGCCAGCAGCTTATCGGGCGGCTACACCTTC
D gene: NA
J gene: TRBJ1-2
V gene: TRBV7-2
clone size: many

CDR3 protein: CASSPTGNTDTQYF
CDR3 DNA: TGTGCCAGCAGCCCGACAGGTAACACAGATACGCAGTATTTT
D gene: NA
J gene: TRBJ2-3
V gene: TRBV11-2
clone size: NA

CDR3 protein: CSAPGTDLGEDYGYTF
CDR3 DNA: TGCAGTGCGCCCGGGACAGATCTAGGAGAGGACTATGGCTACACCTTC
D gene: TRBD1
J gene: TRBJ1-2
V gene: TRBV20-1
clone size: few

CDR3 protein: CSVSSRGSGPYEQYF
CDR3 DNA: TGCAGCGTTTCGTCCAGGGGATCTGGACCCTACGAGCAGTACTTC
D gene: NA
J gene: TRBJ2-7
V gene: TRBV29-1
clone size: NA

CDR3 protein: CASSFTSGSSDTQYF
CDR3 DNA: TGTGCCAGCAGCTTCACTAGCGGAAGCTCGGATACGCAGTATTTT
D gene: TRBD2
J gene: TRBJ2-3
V gene: TRBV7-9
clone size: NA